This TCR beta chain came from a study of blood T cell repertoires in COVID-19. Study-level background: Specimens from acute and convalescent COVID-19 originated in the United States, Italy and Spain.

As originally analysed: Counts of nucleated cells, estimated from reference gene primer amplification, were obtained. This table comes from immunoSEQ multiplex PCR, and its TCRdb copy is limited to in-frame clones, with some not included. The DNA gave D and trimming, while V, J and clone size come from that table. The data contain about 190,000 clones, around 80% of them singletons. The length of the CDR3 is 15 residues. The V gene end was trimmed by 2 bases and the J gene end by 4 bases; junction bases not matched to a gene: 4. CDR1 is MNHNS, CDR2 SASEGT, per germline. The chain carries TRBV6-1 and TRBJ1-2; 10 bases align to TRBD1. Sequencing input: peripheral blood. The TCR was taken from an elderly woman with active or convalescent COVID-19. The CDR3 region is CASSEQTGGGYGYTF. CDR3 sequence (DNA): TGTGCCAGCAGTGAACAGACAGGGGGCGGCTATGGCTACACCTTC.